This T cell receptor (beta chain) was documented in a study of brain T cells in children with intractable seizures. Study-wide results and limits: HCMV serostatus was not known, and viral specificity came from CDR3 similarity only. Clones missing pre-surgery may reflect undersampling of that blood sample.

Points on this clone: Its antigen remains unidentified.

CDR3 length: 13 residues. V was trimmed by 3 bases and J by 5 bases, leaving 12 bases between them. The germline V gene encodes CDR1 SGDLS and CDR2 YYNGEE. Sequencing was limited to surgery cases with top T cell transcript signatures in brain tissue. Patients received at least one anti-epileptic drug before surgery. Only in-frame clones appear in the TCRdb table, and some are missing; sequencing was by immunoSEQ multiplex PCR. The sample has 62,000 or so clones; around 95% are singletons. V and J are TRBV9 and TRBJ2-7, with D perhaps TRBD1 or TRBD2 (6 bases each). The TCR sequence derives from a boy in the first two years of life with focal cortical dysplasia and intractable seizures. The sample here was peripheral blood, taken at surgery. The CDR3 bases are TGTGCCAGCAGCGGCCCCCGGGGGCACGAGCAGTACTTC. Protein: CASSGPRGHEQYF.